The 25 T cell receptor beta chains below were found in one sample sequenced in a study of shared clonotypes between healthy human individuals. The repertoire was sequenced with immunoSEQ multiplex PCR; TCRdb's copy has only in-frame clones and lacks some. The data hold some 2.1 million clones, with around 95% observed a single time. Sequenced sample: naive CD4+ T cells sorted from blood. Subset denoted: CD45RA+ positively selected. The receptors were sampled from a man between 18 and 35 years old in good health.

V and J are TRBV2 and TRBJ1-5, with a tentative D call TRBD1 (6 bases). V dropped 1 base and J dropped 4 bases, with 11 bases sitting between them. CDR1 and CDR2 (germline): SNHLY, FYNNEI. CDR3 length equals 15 residues. CDR3 nucleotide sequence: TGTGCCAGCAGTGAAGAAGGGGGAACGAATCAGCCCCAGCATTTT. It translates to CASSEEGGTNQPQHF. Using reference TRBV2 and TRBJ1-5 for the parts outside the CDR3, the full variable domain is EPEVTQTPSHQVTQMGQEVILRCVPISNHLYFYWYRQILGQKVEFLVSFYNNEISEKSEIFDDQFSVERPDGSNFTLKIRSTKLEDSAMYFCASSEEGGTNQPQHFGDGTRLSIL.

V and J are TRBV25-1 and TRBJ2-2; TRBD2 agrees at 9 bases. The CDR3 has 15 amino acids. The V segment lost 3 bases and the J segment 3 bases; nucleotides outside the gene matches: 2. Germline V gene sequence: CDR1 MGHDK, CDR2 SYGVNS. The CDR3, as DNA: TGTGCCAGCAGTGACATAGCGGGGGACACCGGGGAGCTGTTTTTT. Its translation is CASSDIAGDTGELFF. Full variable domain (remainder filled in from reference TRBV25-1 and TRBJ2-2): EADIYQTPRYLVIGTGKKITLECSQTMGHDKMYWYQQDPGMELHLIHYSYGVNSTEKGDLSSESTVSRIRTEHFPLTLESARPSHTSQYLCASSDIAGDTGELFFGEGSRLTVL.

The sample holds one count of this clone. The V and J genes are TRBV29-1 and TRBJ2-3, with 12 bases aligning to TRBD1. The germline CDR1 and CDR2 sequences are SQVTM and ANQGSEA. With V trimmed by 7 bases and J by 5 bases, 4 bases remained unmatched. There are 13 residues in the CDR3. The CDR3 region has the DNA TGCAGCGCAGGGACAGGGGGCAGAGATACGCAGTATTTT. As protein: CSAGTGGRDTQYF.

The chain couples TRBV28 to TRBJ2-1; the D gene is possibly TRBD2 (7 bases). The CDR3 extends over 16 amino acids. From germline, CDR1 is MDHEN and CDR2 SYDVKM. With 8 bases removed from V and 5 bases from J, the gap between germline ends came to 22 bases. CDR3 sequence: CASGPTRAGAHNEQFF. The DNA of the CDR3 is TGTGCCAGCGGCCCAACGCGGGCGGGGGCCCACAATGAGCAGTTCTTC.

The chain combines TRBV6-1 with TRBJ1-2; possibly TRBD1 for D (6 bases). CDR1 is MNHNS, CDR2 SASEGT, per germline. The V and J ends lost 2 bases and 4 bases respectively, with 14 bases between them. The CDR3 length is 15 residues. The CDR3 spells CASSEIAGERYGYTF. DNA of the CDR3: TGTGCCAGCAGTGAAATCGCAGGGGAGCGCTATGGCTACACCTTC.

This chain joins TRBV2 and TRBJ1-5, with a tentative D call TRBD1 (5 bases). The V end was cut by 7 bases, the J end by 0 bases, with 13 bases between. The CDR3 runs to 15 residues. The germline V gene has CDR1 SNHLY and CDR2 FYNNEI. CDR3: CASNLLGHSNQPQHF. CDR3 nucleotide sequence: TGTGCCAGCAATCTCCTGGGGCATAGCAATCAGCCCCAGCATTTT.

The V and J genes are TRBV27 and TRBJ2-7, with 7 bases lining up with TRBD1. V gave up 6 bases and J gave up 6 bases; unmatched junction bases: 11. The CDR3 has 14 amino acids. Germline V gene lookup returns CDR1 MNHEY and CDR2 SMNVEV (reference sequence). Here the CDR3 reads CASRPTPTGTEQYF. The CDR3 coding sequence is TGTGCCAGCAGACCGACCCCGACAGGGACCGAGCAGTACTTC.

The chain couples TRBV18 to TRBJ1-2; a weak D match, TRBD1 (5 bases). The CDR3 spans 14 residues. V was clipped by 3 bases and J by 4 bases, with 12 bases between them. Germline loops: CDR1 KGHSH, CDR2 LQKENI. The CDR3 nucleotides are TGTGCCAGCTCACCCGGGGCGAAGGGCTATGGCTACACCTTC. This codes for CASSPGAKGYGYTF. The whole variable domain, remainder taken from reference TRBV18 and TRBJ1-2, is NAGVMQNPRHLVRRRGQEARLRCSPMKGHSHVYWYRQLPEEGLKFMVYLQKENIIDESGMPKERFSAEFPKEGPSILRIQQVVRGDSAAYFCASSPGAKGYGYTFGSGTRLTVV.

The rearrangement links TRBV30 to TRBJ2-1; 9 nucleotides align to TRBD2. Trimming at V came to 0 bases and at J to 10 bases, leaving 22 bases not matched to a gene. The CDR3 has 19 amino acids. CDR1 is GTSNPN and CDR2 is SVGIG in the germline V gene (reference sequence). CDR3 protein: CAWSVQLAGWGDGRREQFF. CDR3 nucleotide sequence: TGTGCCTGGAGTGTACAGCTAGCGGGATGGGGGGATGGGAGGAGGGAGCAGTTCTTC.

The chain has TRBV18 and TRBJ2-5; no firm D call. The germline gives CDR1 KGHSH, CDR2 LQKENI. V lost 1 base and J lost 7, with 16 bases in between. CDR3 size: 15 residues. The chain's CDR3 is CASSPLVSTLGTQYF. The DNA for the CDR3 is TGTGCCAGCTCACCACTAGTATCAACTCTGGGGACCCAGTACTTC.

This clone was seen just once. The chain is built from TRBV30 and TRBJ2-3, with D possibly being TRBD2 (6 bases). The CDR3 is 16 residues long. Germline CDR1 GTSNPN, CDR2 SVGIG (reference sequence). V lost 3 bases to trimming and J lost 2 bases, with 18 bases between them. The CDR3 nucleotides are TGTGCCTGGAGAGTCGACGGGGGATACCACACAGATACGCAGTATTTT. It codes for CAWRVDGGYHTDTQYF.

The chain employs TRBV30 and TRBJ2-7; D is unclear. CDR3 length: 13 amino acids. Trimming took off 3 bases at V and 7 bases at J, with 16 bases between the two ends. CDR1 is GTSNPN, CDR2 SVGIG, per germline (reference sequence). The CDR3, as DNA: TGTGCCTGGAGCCTAACCCCGTTTGAGGAGCAGTACTTC. Protein product: CAWSLTPFEEQYF.

This chain uses TRBV5-4 with TRBJ2-7, with 10 bases aligning to TRBD2. The germline V gene has CDR1 SGHNT and CDR2 YYREEE (reference sequence). This CDR3 spans 13 amino acids. The junction had 1 base not matched to a gene; V was cut back by 2 bases and J by 5 bases. CDR3 nucleotide sequence: TGTGCCAGCAGCTTAGCGGGAGGGAACGAGCAGTACTTC. Amino acids: CASSLAGGNEQYF.

This chain uses TRBV5-1 with TRBJ2-2, with TRBD1 as a possible D gene (5 bases). Germline lookup yields CDR1 SGHRS and CDR2 YFSETQ. CDR3 size: 13 residues. Trimming cost V 5 bases and J 4 bases, with 9 bases left between them. The CDR3 region is CASRPQGTGELFF. CDR3 nucleotides: TGCGCCAGCAGGCCCCAGGGCACCGGGGAGCTGTTTTTT.

The gene calls are TRBV5-1 and TRBJ1-4, with 11 nucleotides matching TRBD1. With V trimmed by 3 bases and J by 8 bases, 6 bases remained unmatched. The germline gives CDR1 SGHRS, CDR2 YFSETQ. CDR3 size: 15 residues. The CDR3: CASSSGTGGGEKLFF. DNA of the CDR3: TGCGCCAGCAGCTCCGGGACAGGGGGAGGAGAAAAACTGTTTTTT.

This clone has only one observation. The chain joins TRBV9 to TRBJ2-5, with D perhaps matching TRBD1 or TRBD2 (5 bases each). The CDR3 contains 15 residues. CDR1 and CDR2 from the germline V gene are SGDLS and YYNGEE. V dropped 0 bases and J dropped 5 bases, with 14 bases sitting between them. The CDR3 is CASSVGYAGTETQYF. The CDR3 nucleotides read TGTGCCAGCAGCGTAGGGTACGCAGGGACGGAGACCCAGTACTTC.

The V gene is TRBV10-2, the J gene TRBJ1-1; D gene uncertain. This CDR3 has 15 amino acids. Germline V CDR1 and CDR2: WSHSY, SAAADI. V lost 3 bases, J lost 5 bases, and 16 bases lay in between. Written as DNA, the CDR3 is TGCGCCAGCAGTGACCCTGGGAGAATGAGGACTGAAGCTTTCTTT. Protein sequence: CASSDPGRMRTEAFF.

The chain combines TRBV7-2 with TRBJ1-1, with a possible D match to TRBD1 (6 bases). CDR1 is SGHTA and CDR2 is FQGNSA in the germline V gene. V dropped 3 bases and J dropped 3 bases, with 17 bases sitting between them. The CDR3 extends over 16 amino acids. DNA for the CDR3: TGTGCCAGCAGCTTGAAGGCAGGGGCTTTGCACACTGAAGCTTTCTTT. This encodes CASSLKAGALHTEAFF.

The chain has TRBV27 and TRBJ2-7, with TRBD2 matching over 11 bases. The CDR3 consists of 16 residues. The germline CDR1 and CDR2 sequences are MNHEY and SMNVEV (reference sequence). Unmatched junction bases numbered 8, after V lost 5 bases and J lost 2 bases. The CDR3 sequence is CASSIFGTSGTYEQYF. The CDR3 DNA reads as TGTGCCAGCAGTATATTCGGGACTAGCGGAACCTACGAGCAGTACTTC.

The chain joins TRBV4-1 to TRBJ2-5; D remains ambiguous. CDR3 size: 16 residues. V dropped 1 base and J dropped 2 bases, with 14 bases sitting between them. Looked up from germline, CDR1 is MGHRA and CDR2 is YSYEKL. CDR3 in DNA: TGCGCCAGCAGCCAAGCCAGGTTAGCTCCACAAGAGACCCAGTACTTC. Translating it yields CASSQARLAPQETQYF.

The rearrangement joins TRBV19 to TRBJ1-5, with D perhaps matching TRBD1 (5 bases). The germline V gene encodes CDR1 LNHDA and CDR2 SQIVND (reference sequence). This CDR3 has 16 residues. V lost 1 base and J lost 6, with 16 bases in between. Here the CDR3 DNA reads TGTGCCAGTAGTATAGGGTCGGGGAGGGGCACTCAGCCCCAGCATTTT. It specifies CASSIGSGRGTQPQHF.

This clone showed up just a few times. This chain links TRBV6-5 with TRBJ1-6, with D perhaps matching TRBD1 (5 bases). V was cut by 6 bases and J by 6 bases, with 12 bases left in between. This CDR3 has 14 amino acids. Germline V gene lookup returns CDR1 MNHEY and CDR2 SVGAGI. CDR3 in amino acids: CASRNRQINSPLHF. DNA of the CDR3: TGTGCCAGCAGAAACCGACAGATTAATTCACCCCTCCACTTT.

The rearrangement uses TRBV6-6 and TRBJ2-7; 7 bases fit TRBD2. The CDR3 consists of 16 residues. CDR1 MNHNY and CDR2 SVGAGI come from the germline V gene (reference sequence). With V trimmed by 6 bases and J by 2 bases, 13 bases remained unmatched. CDR3 loop: CASSPGWGGKPYEQYF. In DNA form, the CDR3 reads TGTGCCAGCAGCCCCGGGTGGGGGGGAAAACCCTACGAGCAGTACTTC.

The V and J genes are TRBV4-3 and TRBJ1-1; D remains ambiguous. This CDR3 is built from 16 residues. Germline V gene data show CDR1 as LGHNA and CDR2 as YSLEER. V was pared by 1 base and J by 1 base, with 13 bases between. CDR3 in amino acids: CASSQGPGGTNTEAFF. As DNA, the CDR3 is TGCGCCAGCAGCCAAGGCCCGGGTGGCACGAACACTGAAGCTTTCTTT.

The V and J genes are TRBV5-4 and TRBJ2-7, with D perhaps given as TRBD1 or TRBD2 (5 bases each). CDR1 SGHNT and CDR2 YYREEE come from the germline V gene (reference sequence). The V end was cut by 4 bases, the J end by 1 base, with 21 bases between. This CDR3 contains 17 residues. CDR3 nucleotides: TGTGCCAGCAGCCTCCCGGGGTGGGGCTCTTCTTCCTACGAGCAGTACTTC. Its translation: CASSLPGWGSSSYEQYF.